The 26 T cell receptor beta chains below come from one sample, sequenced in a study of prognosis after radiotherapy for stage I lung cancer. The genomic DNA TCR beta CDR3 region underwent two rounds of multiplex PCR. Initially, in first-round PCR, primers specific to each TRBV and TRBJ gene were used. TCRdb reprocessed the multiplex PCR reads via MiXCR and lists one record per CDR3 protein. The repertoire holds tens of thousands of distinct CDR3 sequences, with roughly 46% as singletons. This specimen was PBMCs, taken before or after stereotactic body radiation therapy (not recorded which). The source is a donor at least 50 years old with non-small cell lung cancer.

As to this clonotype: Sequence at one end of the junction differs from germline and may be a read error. Here the CDR3 reads CASSFSLGRGGKEAYDQYF. The CDR3 DNA follows: TGTGCCAGCAGTTTTTCCCTCGGTAGAGGGGGCAAGGAAGCATACGATCAGTACTTC. The rearrangement uses TRBV28 and TRBJ2-7; 7 nucleotides match TRBD1. The CDR3 covers 19 residues. Germline CDR1 is MDHEN and CDR2 is SYDVKM.

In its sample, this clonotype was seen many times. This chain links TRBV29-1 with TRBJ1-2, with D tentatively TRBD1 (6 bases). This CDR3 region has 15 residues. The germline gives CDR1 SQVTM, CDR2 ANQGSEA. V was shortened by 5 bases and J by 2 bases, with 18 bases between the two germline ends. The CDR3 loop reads CSVSERQARNYGYTF. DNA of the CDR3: TGCAGCGTTTCCGAACGACAGGCCCGAAACTATGGCTACACCTTC.

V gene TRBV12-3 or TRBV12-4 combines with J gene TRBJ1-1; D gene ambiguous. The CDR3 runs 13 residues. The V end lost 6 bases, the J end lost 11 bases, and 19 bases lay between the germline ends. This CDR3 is CASSPAVHGWAFF. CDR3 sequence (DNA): TGTGCCAGCAGCCCGGCGGTACATGGTTGGGCTTTCTTT.

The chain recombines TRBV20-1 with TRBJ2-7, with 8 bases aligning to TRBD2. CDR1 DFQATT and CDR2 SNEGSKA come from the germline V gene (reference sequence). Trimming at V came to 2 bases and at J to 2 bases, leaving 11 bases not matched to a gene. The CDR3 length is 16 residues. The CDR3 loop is CSARYREGGHPYEQYF. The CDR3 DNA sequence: TGCAGTGCTAGATATCGGGAGGGTGGGCATCCCTACGAGCAGTACTTC.

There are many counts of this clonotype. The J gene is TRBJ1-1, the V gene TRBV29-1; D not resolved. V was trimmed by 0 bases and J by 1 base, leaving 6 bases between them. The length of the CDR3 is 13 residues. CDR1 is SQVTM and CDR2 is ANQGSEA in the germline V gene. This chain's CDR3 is CSVEEQQNTEAFF. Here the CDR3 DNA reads TGCAGCGTTGAAGAACAGCAGAACACTGAAGCTTTCTTT.

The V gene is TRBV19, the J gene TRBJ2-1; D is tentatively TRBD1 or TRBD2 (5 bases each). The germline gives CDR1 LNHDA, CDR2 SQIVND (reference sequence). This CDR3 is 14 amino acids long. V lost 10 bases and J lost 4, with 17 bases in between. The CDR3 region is CAIRGGWPYNEQFF. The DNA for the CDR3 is TGTGCCATCCGGGGCGGCTGGCCGTACAATGAGCAGTTCTTC.

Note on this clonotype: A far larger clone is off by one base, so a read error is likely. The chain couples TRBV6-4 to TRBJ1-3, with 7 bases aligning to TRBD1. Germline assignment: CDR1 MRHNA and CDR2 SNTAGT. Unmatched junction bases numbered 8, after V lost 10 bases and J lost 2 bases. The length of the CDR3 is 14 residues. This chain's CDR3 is CAISIGTAGNTIYF. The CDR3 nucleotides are TGTGCCATCAGCATCGGGACAGCTGGAAACACCATATATTTT.

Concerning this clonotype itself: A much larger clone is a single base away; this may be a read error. The CDR3, as DNA: TGTGCCAGCAGTGGCAACGAGGGGGGCCAAGAGACCCAGTACTTC. This codes for CASSGNEGGQETQYF. The chain links TRBV25-1 to TRBJ2-5; D may match TRBD1 or TRBD2 (6 bases each). V was trimmed by 4 bases and J by 1 base, leaving 13 bases between them. The CDR3 loop spans 15 amino acids. Germline V lookup: CDR1 MGHDK, CDR2 SYGVNS.

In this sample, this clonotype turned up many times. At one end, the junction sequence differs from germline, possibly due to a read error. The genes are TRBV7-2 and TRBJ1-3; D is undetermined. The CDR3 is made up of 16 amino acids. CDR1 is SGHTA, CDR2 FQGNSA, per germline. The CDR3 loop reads CASSSEQPNSGNTIYF. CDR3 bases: TGTGCCAGTAGCTCTGAACAGCCGAACTCTGGAAACACCATATATTTT. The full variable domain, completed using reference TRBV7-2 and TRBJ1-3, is GAGVSQSPSNKVTEKGKDVELRCDPISGHTALYWYRQSLGQGLEFLIYFQGNSAPDKSGLPSDRFSAERTGGSVSTLTIQRTQQEDSAVYLCASSSEQPNSGNTIYFGEGSWLTVV.

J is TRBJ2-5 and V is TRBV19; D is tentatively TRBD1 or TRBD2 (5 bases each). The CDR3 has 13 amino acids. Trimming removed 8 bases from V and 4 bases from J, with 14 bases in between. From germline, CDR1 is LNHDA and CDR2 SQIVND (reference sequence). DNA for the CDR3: TGTGCCAGTGCCGACGAGGGGCGAGAGACCCAGTACTTC. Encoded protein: CASADEGRETQYF.

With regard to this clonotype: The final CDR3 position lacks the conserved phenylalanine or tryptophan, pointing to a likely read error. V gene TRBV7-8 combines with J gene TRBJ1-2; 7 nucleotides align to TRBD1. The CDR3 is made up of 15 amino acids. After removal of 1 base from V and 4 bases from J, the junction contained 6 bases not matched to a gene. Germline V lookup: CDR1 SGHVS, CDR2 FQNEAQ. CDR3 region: CASSLGMTGFYGYTL. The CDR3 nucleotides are TGTGCCAGCAGCTTAGGCATGACAGGGTTCTATGGCTACACCCTC.

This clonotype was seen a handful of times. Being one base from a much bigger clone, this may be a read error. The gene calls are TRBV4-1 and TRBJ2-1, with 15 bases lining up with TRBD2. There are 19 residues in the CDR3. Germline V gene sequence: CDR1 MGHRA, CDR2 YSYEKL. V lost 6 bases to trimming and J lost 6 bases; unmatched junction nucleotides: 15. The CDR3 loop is CASRPRTSGGEPSGNEQFF. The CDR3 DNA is TGCGCCAGCAGACCCCGGACTAGCGGGGGGGAACCTTCGGGCAATGAGCAGTTCTTC.

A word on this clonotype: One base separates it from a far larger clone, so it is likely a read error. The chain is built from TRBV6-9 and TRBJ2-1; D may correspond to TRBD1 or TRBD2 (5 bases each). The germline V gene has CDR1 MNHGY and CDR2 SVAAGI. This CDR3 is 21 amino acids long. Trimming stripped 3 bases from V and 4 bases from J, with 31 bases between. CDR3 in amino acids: CASSYPGPQNGGKAGYNEQFF. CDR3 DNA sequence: TGTGCCAGCAGTTACCCGGGGCCGCAGAATGGGGGTAAAGCTGGGTACAATGAGCAGTTCTTC.

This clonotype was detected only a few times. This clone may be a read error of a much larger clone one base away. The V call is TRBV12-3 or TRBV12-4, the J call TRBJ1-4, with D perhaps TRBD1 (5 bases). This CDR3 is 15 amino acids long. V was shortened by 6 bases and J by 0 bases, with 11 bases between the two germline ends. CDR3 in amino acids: CASSCRDATNEKLFF. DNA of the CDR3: TGTGCCAGCAGCTGCAGGGACGCAACTAATGAAAAACTGTTTTTT.

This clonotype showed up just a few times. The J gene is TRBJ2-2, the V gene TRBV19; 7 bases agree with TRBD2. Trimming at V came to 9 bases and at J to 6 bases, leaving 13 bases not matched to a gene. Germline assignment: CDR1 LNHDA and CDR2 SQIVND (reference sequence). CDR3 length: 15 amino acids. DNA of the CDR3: TGTGCCAGGATGTACGGGGGGAGATTCGCCGGGGAGCTGTTTTTT. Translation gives CARMYGGRFAGELFF. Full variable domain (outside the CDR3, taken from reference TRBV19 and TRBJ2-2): DGGITQSPKYLFRKEGQNVTLSCEQNLNHDAMYWYRQDPGQGLRLIYYSQIVNDFQKGDIAEGYSVSREKKESFPLTVTSAQKNPTAFYLCARMYGGRFAGELFFGEGSRLTVL.

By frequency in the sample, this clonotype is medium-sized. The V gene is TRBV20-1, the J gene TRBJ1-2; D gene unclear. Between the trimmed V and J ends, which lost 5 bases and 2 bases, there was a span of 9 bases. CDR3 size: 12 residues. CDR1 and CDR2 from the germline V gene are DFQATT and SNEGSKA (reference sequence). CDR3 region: CSASDGNYGYTF. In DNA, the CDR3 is TGCAGTGCTTCCGACGGCAACTATGGCTACACCTTC.

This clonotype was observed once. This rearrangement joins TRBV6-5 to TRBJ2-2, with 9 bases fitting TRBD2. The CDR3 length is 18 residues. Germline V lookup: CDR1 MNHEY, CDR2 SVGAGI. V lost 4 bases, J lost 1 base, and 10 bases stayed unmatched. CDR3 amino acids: CASSSRRGGSLNTGELFF. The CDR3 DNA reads TGTGCCAGCAGTTCTCGGCGGGGGGGCAGCTTGAACACCGGGGAGCTGTTTTTT.

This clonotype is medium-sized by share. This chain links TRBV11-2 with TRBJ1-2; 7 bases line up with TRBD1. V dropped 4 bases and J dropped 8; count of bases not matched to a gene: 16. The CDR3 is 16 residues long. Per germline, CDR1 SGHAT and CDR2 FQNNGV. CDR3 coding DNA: TGTGCCAGCAGCTCATACCCCTTCGACAGGGACGAAGGCTACACCTTC. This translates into CASSSYPFDRDEGYTF.

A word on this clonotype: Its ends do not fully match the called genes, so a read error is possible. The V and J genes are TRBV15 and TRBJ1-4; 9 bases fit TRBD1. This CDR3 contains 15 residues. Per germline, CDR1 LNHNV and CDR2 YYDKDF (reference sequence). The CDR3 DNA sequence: TGTGCCGCCAGCATTGACAGGGGGTGGAGTGAAAAACTTTTTTTT. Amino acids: CAASIDRGWSEKLFF. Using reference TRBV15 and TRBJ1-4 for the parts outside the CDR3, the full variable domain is DAMVIQNPRYQVTQFGKPVTLSCSQTLNHNVMYWYQQKSSQAPKLLFHYYDKDFNNEADTPDNFQSRRPNTSFCFLDIRSPGLGDTAMYLCAASIDRGWSEKLFFGSGTQLSVL.

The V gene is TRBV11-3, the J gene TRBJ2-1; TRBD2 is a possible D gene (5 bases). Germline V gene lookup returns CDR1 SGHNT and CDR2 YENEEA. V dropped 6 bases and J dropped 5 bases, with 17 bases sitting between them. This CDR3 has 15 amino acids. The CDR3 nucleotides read TGTGCCAGCAGTTACAGCTCCCTGCGGGACAATGAGCAGTTCTTC. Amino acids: CASSYSSLRDNEQFF.

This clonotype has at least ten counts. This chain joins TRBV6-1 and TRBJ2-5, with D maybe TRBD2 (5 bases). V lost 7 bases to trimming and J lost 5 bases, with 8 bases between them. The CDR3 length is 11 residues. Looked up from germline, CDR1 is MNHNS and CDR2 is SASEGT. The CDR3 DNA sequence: TGTGCCAGCATGAGCGGCGAGACCCAGTACTTC. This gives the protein CASMSGETQYF.

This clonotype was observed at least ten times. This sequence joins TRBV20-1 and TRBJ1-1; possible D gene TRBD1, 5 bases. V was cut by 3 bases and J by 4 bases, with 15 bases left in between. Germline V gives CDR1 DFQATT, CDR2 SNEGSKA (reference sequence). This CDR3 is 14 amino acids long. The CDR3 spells CSASAGGPSTEAFF. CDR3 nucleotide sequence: TGCAGTGCTAGTGCCGGGGGTCCTAGCACTGAAGCTTTCTTT.

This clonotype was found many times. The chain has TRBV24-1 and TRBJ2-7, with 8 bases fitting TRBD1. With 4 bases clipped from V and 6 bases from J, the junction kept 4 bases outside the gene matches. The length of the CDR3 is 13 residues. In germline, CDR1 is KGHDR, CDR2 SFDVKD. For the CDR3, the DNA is TGTGCCACCAGTGACCGGACAGGGTTCGAGCAGTACTTC. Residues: CATSDRTGFEQYF.

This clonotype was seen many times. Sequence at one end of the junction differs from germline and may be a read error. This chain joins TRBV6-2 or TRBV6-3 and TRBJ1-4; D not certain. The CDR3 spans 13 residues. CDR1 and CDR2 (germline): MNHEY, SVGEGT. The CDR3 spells CASSEMPSGRLLF. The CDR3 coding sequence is TGTGCCAGCAGTGAAATGCCGAGCGGCAGACTGCTTTTT.

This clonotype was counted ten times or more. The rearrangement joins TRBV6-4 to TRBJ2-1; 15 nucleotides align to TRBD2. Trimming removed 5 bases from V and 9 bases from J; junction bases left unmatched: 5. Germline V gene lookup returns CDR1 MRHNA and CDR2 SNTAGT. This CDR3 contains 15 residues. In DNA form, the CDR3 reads TGTGCCAGCAGTCCACGGGGACTAGCGGGGGGTGAGCAGTTCTTC. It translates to CASSPRGLAGGEQFF.

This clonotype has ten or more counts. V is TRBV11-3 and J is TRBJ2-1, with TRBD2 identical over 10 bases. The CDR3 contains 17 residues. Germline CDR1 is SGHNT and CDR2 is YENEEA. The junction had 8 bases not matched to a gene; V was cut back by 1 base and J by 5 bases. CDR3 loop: CASSLGHTSGADNEQFF. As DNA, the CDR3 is TGTGCCAGCAGCTTAGGGCACACTAGCGGGGCTGACAATGAGCAGTTCTTC.